The clone carrying this TCR beta chain was seen repeatedly, ten times or more. Antigen unknown. CDR1 is SGHTA and CDR2 is FQGNSA in the germline V gene. This CDR3 contains 13 residues. The V end lost 3 bases, the J end lost 6 bases, and 12 bases lay between the germline ends. TCRdb used MiXCR to reprocess the reads, holding one entry per CDR3 protein. The sample holds about 320,000 distinct CDR3 sequences, more than 8% seen once. The data belong to a study of T cell repertoires in cytomegalovirus infection. Across the study: Shared public TCR beta signatures pointed to both CMV infection and a matching HLA type.

Points from the study as a whole: People with CMV and the relevant HLA were identified by cumulative public TCR beta family frequency. Dominating the ex vivo response were HLA-C-restricted CMV-specific TCR beta clonotypes.

The chain couples TRBV7-2 to TRBJ2-7; D might be TRBD1 (6 bases). The clonotype originates from a human donor in good health (CMV status not recorded). Some clones in this sample may be carry-over from other donors' samples. Sequenced: PBMCs. The CDR3 loop is CASSLGLTGEQYF. CDR3 DNA: TGTGCCAGCAGCTTGGGCCTGACAGGCGAGCAGTACTTC.